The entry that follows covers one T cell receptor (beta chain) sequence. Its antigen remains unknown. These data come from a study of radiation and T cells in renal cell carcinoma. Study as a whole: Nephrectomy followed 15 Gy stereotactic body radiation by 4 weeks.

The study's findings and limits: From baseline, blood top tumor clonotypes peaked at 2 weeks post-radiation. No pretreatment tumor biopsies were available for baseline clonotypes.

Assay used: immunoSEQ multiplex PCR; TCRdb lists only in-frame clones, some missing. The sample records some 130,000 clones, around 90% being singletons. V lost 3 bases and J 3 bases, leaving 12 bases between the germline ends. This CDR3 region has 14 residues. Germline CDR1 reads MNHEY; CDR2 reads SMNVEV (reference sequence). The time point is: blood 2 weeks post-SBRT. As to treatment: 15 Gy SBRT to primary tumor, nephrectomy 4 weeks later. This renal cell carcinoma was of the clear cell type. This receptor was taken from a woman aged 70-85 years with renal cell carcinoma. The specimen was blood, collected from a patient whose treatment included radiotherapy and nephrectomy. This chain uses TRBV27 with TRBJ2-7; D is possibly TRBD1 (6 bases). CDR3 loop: CASSLSRGHYEQYF. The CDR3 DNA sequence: TGTGCCAGCAGTTTGTCCAGGGGACACTACGAGCAGTACTTC.